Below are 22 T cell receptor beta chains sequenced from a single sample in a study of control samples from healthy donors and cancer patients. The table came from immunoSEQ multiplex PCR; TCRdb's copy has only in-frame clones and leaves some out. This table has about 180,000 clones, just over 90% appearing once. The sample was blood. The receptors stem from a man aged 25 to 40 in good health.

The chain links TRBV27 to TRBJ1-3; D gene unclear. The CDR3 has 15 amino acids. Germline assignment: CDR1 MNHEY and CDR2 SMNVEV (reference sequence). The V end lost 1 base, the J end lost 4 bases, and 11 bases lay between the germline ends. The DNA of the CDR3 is TGTGCCAGCAGTTTATTTTCGGGGTTCGGAAACACCATATATTTT. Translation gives CASSLFSGFGNTIYF.

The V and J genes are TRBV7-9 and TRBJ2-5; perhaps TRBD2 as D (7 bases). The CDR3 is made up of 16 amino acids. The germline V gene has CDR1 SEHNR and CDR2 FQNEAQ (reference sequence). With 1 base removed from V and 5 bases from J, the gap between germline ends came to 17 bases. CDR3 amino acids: CASSLGVAGQGETQYF. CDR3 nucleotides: TGTGCCAGCAGCTTAGGTGTAGCGGGCCAGGGGGAGACCCAGTACTTC.

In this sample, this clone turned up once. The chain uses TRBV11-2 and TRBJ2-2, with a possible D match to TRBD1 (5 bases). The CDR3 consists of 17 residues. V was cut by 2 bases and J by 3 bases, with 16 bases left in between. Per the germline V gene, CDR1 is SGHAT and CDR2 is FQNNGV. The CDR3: CASSLHPRQKYTGELFF. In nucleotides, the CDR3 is TGTGCCAGCAGCTTACACCCGCGACAGAAATACACCGGGGAGCTGTTTTTT.

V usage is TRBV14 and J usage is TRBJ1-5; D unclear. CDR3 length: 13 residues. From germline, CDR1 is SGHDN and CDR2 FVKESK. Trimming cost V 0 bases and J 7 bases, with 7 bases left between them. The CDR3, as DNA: TGTGCCAGCAGCCAAGATGGGAGACAGCCCCAGCATTTT. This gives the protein CASSQDGRQPQHF. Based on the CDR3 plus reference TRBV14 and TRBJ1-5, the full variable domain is EAGVTQFPSHSVIEKGQTVTLRCDPISGHDNLYWYRRVMGKEIKFLLHFVKESKQDESGMPNNRFLAERTGGTYSTLKVQPAELEDSGVYFCASSQDGRQPQHFGDGTRLSIL.

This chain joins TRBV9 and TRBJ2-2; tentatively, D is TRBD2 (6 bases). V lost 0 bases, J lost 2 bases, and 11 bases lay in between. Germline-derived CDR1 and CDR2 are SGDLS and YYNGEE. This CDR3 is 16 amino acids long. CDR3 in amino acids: CASSVGMEGNTGELFF. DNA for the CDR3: TGTGCCAGCAGCGTAGGGATGGAGGGCAACACCGGGGAGCTGTTTTTT.

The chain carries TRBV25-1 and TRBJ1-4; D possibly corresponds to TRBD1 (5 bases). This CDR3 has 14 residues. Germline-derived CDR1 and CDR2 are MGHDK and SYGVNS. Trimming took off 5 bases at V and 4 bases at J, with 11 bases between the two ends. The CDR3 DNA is TGTGCCAGCAGTCGCGGGGGGGATAATGAAAAACTGTTTTTT. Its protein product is CASSRGGDNEKLFF. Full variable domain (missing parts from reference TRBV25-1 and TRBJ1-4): EADIYQTPRYLVIGTGKKITLECSQTMGHDKMYWYQQDPGMELHLIHYSYGVNSTEKGDLSSESTVSRIRTEHFPLTLESARPSHTSQYLCASSRGGDNEKLFFGSGTQLSVL.

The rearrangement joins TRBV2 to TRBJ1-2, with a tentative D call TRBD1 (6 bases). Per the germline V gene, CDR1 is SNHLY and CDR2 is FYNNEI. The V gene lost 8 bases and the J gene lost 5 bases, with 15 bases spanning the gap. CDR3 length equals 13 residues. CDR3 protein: CASDRGQQYGYTF. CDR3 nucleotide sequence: TGTGCCAGCGACCGAGGACAGCAGTATGGCTACACCTTC. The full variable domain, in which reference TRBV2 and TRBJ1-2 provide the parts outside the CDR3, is EPEVTQTPSHQVTQMGQEVILRCVPISNHLYFYWYRQILGQKVEFLVSFYNNEISEKSEIFDDQFSVERPDGSNFTLKIRSTKLEDSAMYFCASDRGQQYGYTFGSGTRLTVV.

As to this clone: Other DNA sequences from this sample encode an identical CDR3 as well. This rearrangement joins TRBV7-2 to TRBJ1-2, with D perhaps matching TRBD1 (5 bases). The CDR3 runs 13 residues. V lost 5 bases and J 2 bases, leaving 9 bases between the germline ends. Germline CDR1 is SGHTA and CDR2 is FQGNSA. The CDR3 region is CASSLRGNYGYTF. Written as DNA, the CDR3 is TGTGCCAGCAGCCTACGGGGGAACTATGGCTACACCTTC.

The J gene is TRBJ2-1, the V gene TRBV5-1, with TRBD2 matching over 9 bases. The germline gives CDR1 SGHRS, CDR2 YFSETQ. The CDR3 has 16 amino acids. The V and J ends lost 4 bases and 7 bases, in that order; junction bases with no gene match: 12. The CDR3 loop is CASSPRRGGRDNEQFF. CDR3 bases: TGCGCCAGCAGCCCCCGGCGGGGGGGCCGAGATAATGAGCAGTTCTTC.

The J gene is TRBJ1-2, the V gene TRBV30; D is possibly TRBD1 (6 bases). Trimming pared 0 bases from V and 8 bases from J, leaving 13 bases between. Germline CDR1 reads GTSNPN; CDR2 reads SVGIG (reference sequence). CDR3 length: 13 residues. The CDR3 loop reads CAWSVMRGDGYTF. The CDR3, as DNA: TGTGCCTGGAGTGTAATGAGGGGGGACGGCTACACCTTC.

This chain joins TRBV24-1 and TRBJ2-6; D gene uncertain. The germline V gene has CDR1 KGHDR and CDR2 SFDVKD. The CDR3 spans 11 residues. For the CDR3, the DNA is TGTGAAGGAGCTGGGGCCAACGTCCTGACTTTC. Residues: CEGAGANVLTF.

The CDR3, as DNA: TGTGCCAGTAGCGGGGACTTAAGCTCCTACAATGAGCAGTTCTTC. This sequence encodes CASSGDLSSYNEQFF. The chain employs TRBV19 and TRBJ2-1, with a weak D call TRBD2 (6 bases). The V end lost 6 bases, the J end lost 0 bases, and 12 bases lay between the germline ends. In germline, CDR1 is LNHDA, CDR2 SQIVND (reference sequence). This CDR3 region has 15 residues.

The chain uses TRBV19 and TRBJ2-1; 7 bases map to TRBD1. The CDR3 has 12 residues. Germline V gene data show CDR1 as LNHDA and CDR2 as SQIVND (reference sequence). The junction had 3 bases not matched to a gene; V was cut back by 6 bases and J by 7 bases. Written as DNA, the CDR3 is TGTGCCAGTAGACAGGACAGGAATGAGCAGTTCTTC. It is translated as CASRQDRNEQFF. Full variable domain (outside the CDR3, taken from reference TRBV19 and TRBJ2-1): DGGITQSPKYLFRKEGQNVTLSCEQNLNHDAMYWYRQDPGQGLRLIYYSQIVNDFQKGDIAEGYSVSREKKESFPLTVTSAQKNPTAFYLCASRQDRNEQFFGPGTRLTVL.

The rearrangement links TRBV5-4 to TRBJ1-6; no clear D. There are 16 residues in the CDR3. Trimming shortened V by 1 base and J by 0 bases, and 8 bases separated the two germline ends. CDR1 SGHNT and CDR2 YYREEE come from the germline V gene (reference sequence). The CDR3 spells CASSLSSSSYNSPLHF. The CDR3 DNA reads TGTGCCAGCAGCTTGTCGAGCAGCTCCTATAATTCACCCCTCCACTTT.

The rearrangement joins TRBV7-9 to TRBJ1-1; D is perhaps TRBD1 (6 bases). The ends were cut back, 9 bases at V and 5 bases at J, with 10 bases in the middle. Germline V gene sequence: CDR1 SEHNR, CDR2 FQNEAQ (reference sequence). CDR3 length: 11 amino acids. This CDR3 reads CASRRGTEAFF. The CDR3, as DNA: TGTGCCAGTCGGAGGGGGACTGAAGCTTTCTTT.

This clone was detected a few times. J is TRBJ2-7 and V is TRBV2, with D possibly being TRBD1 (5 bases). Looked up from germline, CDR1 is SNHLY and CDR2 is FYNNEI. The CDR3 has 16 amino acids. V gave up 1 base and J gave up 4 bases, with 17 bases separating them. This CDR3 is CASSEGGPKGPYEQYF. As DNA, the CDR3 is TGTGCCAGCAGTGAAGGGGGCCCTAAGGGTCCTTACGAGCAGTACTTC.

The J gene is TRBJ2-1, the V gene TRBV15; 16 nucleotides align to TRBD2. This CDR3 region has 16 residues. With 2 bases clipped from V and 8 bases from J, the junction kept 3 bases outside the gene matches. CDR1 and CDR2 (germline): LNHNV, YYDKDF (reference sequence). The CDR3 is CATSRKGLAGGDEQFF. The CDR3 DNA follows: TGTGCCACCAGCAGAAAGGGACTAGCGGGGGGGGATGAGCAGTTCTTC.

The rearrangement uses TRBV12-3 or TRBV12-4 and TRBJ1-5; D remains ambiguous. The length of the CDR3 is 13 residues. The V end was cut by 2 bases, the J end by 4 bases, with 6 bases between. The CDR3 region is CASSLRRNQPQHF. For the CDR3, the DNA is TGTGCCAGCAGTTTACGGAGGAATCAGCCCCAGCATTTT.

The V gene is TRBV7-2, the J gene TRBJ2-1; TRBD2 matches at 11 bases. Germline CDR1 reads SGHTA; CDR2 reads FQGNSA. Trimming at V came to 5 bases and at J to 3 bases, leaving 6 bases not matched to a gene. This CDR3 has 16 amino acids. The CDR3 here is CASSASSGGNYNEQFF. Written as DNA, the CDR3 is TGTGCCAGCAGCGCTTCTAGCGGGGGGAACTACAATGAGCAGTTCTTC.

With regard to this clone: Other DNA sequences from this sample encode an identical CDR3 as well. The CDR3 DNA reads TGTGCCAGCAGTCGATACAATGAGCAGTTCTTC. This encodes CASSRYNEQFF. The V and J genes are TRBV27 and TRBJ2-1; D unclear. The V end was cut by 5 bases, the J end by 4 bases, with 3 bases between. CDR3 length: 11 residues. Germline CDR1 is MNHEY and CDR2 is SMNVEV (reference sequence).

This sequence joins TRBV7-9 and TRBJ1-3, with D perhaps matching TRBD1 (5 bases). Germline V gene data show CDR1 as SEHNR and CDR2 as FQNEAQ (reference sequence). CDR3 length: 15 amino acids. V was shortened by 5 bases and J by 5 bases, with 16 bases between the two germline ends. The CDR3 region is CASSPGRGDRNTIYF. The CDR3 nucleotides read TGTGCCAGCAGCCCAGGTCGAGGGGATAGAAACACCATATATTTT.

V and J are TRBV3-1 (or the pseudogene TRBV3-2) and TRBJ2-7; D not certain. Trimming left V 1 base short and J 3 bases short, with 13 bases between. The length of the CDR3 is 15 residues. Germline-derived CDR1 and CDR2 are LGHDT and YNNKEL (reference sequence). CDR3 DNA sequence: TGTGCCAGCAGCCAAGTCGGGCGAGCCCGCTACGAGCAGTACTTC. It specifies CASSQVGRARYEQYF.